The 26 T cell receptor beta chains below all came from one sample that was sequenced in a study of PD-1 blockade in classical Hodgkin lymphoma. Brentuximab vedotin exposure varied, and every patient relapsed after autologous stem cell transplantation. TCRdb's table, derived via immunoSEQ multiplex PCR, lists solely in-frame clones and lacks some. The table shows just under 100,000 clones, with 80% to 85% occurring only once. Here the sequenced sample was peripheral blood mononuclear cells (PBMCs), taken at baseline. These receptors all come from a human donor with classical Hodgkin lymphoma.

This clone was seen more than once but under ten times. V usage is TRBV10-1 and J usage is TRBJ2-7; perhaps TRBD1 as D (5 bases). Germline V gene data show CDR1 as WNHNN and CDR2 as SYGVQD (reference sequence). Trimming took off 6 bases at V and 3 bases at J, with 15 bases between the two ends. This CDR3 has 14 residues. The CDR3 DNA is TGCGCCAGCAGCCCGGACATACAAGACTACGAGCAGTACTTC. Translation: CASSPDIQDYEQYF.

This clone appeared a single time. V gene TRBV6-6 combines with J gene TRBJ2-2; the D is unclear. V dropped 2 bases and J dropped 6 bases, with 7 bases sitting between them. Per the germline V gene, CDR1 is MNHNY and CDR2 is SVGAGI (reference sequence). The CDR3 is 13 amino acids. CDR3 nucleotides: TGTGCCAGCAGTTACACTTACCCCGGGGAGCTGTTTTTT. Its protein is CASSYTYPGELFF.

The rearrangement joins TRBV5-6 to TRBJ1-1, with TRBD1 matching 11 bases. The CDR3 contains 15 residues. V trimming: 3 bases; J trimming: 3 bases; junction bases outside the gene matches: 4. Per the germline V gene, CDR1 is SGHDT and CDR2 is YYEEEE. This chain's CDR3 is CASSSRTGGHTEAFF. CDR3 sequence (DNA): TGTGCCAGCAGCTCACGGACAGGGGGCCACACTGAAGCTTTCTTT.

V and J are TRBV5-4 and TRBJ1-2; weak D call: TRBD1 (5 bases). This CDR3 is built from 14 residues. Germline lookup yields CDR1 SGHNT and CDR2 YYREEE (reference sequence). Trimming removed 0 bases from V and 5 bases from J, with 11 bases in between. The CDR3 reads CASSLDRTEYGYTF. In DNA, the CDR3 is TGTGCCAGCAGCTTGGACAGGACTGAGTATGGCTACACCTTC.

The CDR3 spells CASSIGRQVHNQPQHF. The CDR3 DNA follows: TGTGCCAGTAGTATAGGTAGGCAAGTGCACAATCAGCCCCAGCATTTT. The rearrangement joins TRBV19 to TRBJ1-5, with unresolved D. Germline CDR1 is LNHDA and CDR2 is SQIVND (reference sequence). The CDR3 extends over 16 amino acids. V shed 1 base and J shed 3 bases, with 13 bases lying between them. Full variable domain (outside the CDR3, taken from reference TRBV19 and TRBJ1-5): DGGITQSPKYLFRKEGQNVTLSCEQNLNHDAMYWYRQDPGQGLRLIYYSQIVNDFQKGDIAEGYSVSREKKESFPLTVTSAQKNPTAFYLCASSIGRQVHNQPQHFGDGTRLSIL.

The J gene is TRBJ2-2, the V gene TRBV10-3, with D unresolved. Germline CDR1 ENHRY, CDR2 SYGVKD. V gave up 7 bases and J gave up 0 bases, with 9 bases separating them. The CDR3 sequence is 14 residues long. The CDR3 spells CAITRSTNTGELFF. The CDR3 region has the DNA TGTGCCATCACCCGAAGCACGAACACCGGGGAGCTGTTTTTT.

V gene TRBV7-3 combines with J gene TRBJ2-7, with 8 bases aligning to TRBD1. This CDR3 is 15 amino acids long. The V segment lost 2 bases and the J segment 2 bases; nucleotides outside the gene matches: 5. The germline V gene has CDR1 SGHTA and CDR2 FQGTGA. CDR3 sequence (DNA): TGTGCCAGCAGCTTATCCGGGACAGGAGCCTACGAGCAGTACTTC. Protein product: CASSLSGTGAYEQYF.

In its sample, this clone was seen once. The chain combines TRBV7-3 with TRBJ2-3; no firm D call. Between the trimmed V and J ends, which lost 4 bases and 2 bases, there was a span of 10 bases. The CDR3 is 14 residues long. Per germline, CDR1 SGHTA and CDR2 FQGTGA. The CDR3, as DNA: TGTGCCAGCAGCTCCTCAAGTTACACAGATACGCAGTATTTT. This translates into CASSSSSYTDTQYF.

The chain recombines TRBV7-9 with TRBJ2-3; tentative D call: TRBD2 (5 bases). Germline V lookup: CDR1 SEHNR, CDR2 FQNEAQ (reference sequence). CDR3 length: 14 amino acids. V lost 5 bases and J lost 6, with 15 bases in between. CDR3 coding DNA: TGTGCCAGCAGCCCCCGGGCTAGCCCCGATACGCAGTATTTT. Protein: CASSPRASPDTQYF.

V gene TRBV7-6 combines with J gene TRBJ1-3; TRBD1 agrees at 9 bases. Germline V lookup: CDR1 SGHVS, CDR2 FNYEAQ. The CDR3 totals 16 residues. The junction had 6 bases not matched to a gene; V was cut back by 2 bases and J by 4 bases. CDR3 residues: CASSLTGTGSGNTIYF. CDR3 in DNA: TGTGCCAGCAGCTTAACCGGGACAGGGAGCGGAAACACCATATATTTT.

The genes are TRBV28 and TRBJ1-6; D is possibly TRBD1 (5 bases). The CDR3 extends over 14 amino acids. In germline, CDR1 is MDHEN, CDR2 SYDVKM. Trimming stripped 3 bases from V and 11 bases from J, with 14 bases between. The CDR3 nucleotides read TGTGCCAGCAGTTTCCGCGGGGGGGGGACACCCCTCCACTTT. Translated: CASSFRGGGTPLHF.

The J gene is TRBJ2-7, the V gene TRBV19, with D possibly matching TRBD2 (5 bases). The CDR3 is 13 residues long. The germline V gene has CDR1 LNHDA and CDR2 SQIVND (reference sequence). V lost 0 bases and J 9 bases, leaving 12 bases between the germline ends. The CDR3 DNA follows: TGTGCCAGTAGTATAGATCGGGAAGCCTCGCAGTACTTC. Translating gives CASSIDREASQYF.

The gene calls are TRBV27 and TRBJ2-7; D possibly corresponds to TRBD1 (6 bases). The germline V gene encodes CDR1 MNHEY and CDR2 SMNVEV (reference sequence). V lost 5 bases to trimming and J lost 0 bases, with 20 bases between them. This CDR3 is 17 amino acids long. The CDR3, as DNA: TGTGCCAGCAGTCCCTCCCCCCAGGGGCTCGCCTCCTACGAGCAGTACTTC. It specifies CASSPSPQGLASYEQYF.

The chain carries TRBV15 and TRBJ2-5, with D perhaps being TRBD1 or TRBD2 (5 bases each). Trimming took off 0 bases at V and 5 bases at J, with 13 bases between the two ends. This CDR3 contains 15 residues. Germline V lookup: CDR1 LNHNV, CDR2 YYDKDF (reference sequence). The CDR3 DNA is TGTGCCACCAGCAGAGATGGGGGAACGGGGGAGACCCAGTACTTC. Its translation is CATSRDGGTGETQYF.

The rearrangement uses TRBV18 and TRBJ2-1; 9 bases fit TRBD1. The CDR3 contains 16 residues. Trimming cost V 0 bases and J 8 bases; bases outside gene matches: 8. Germline CDR1 and CDR2: KGHSH and LQKENI. CDR3 in DNA: TGTGCCAGCTCACCACCGTCGACAGGGGGAATATATGAGCAGTTCTTC. Translated, it gives CASSPPSTGGIYEQFF.

The chain combines TRBV15 with TRBJ1-1, with D unclear. The CDR3 covers 17 residues. CDR1 and CDR2 from the germline V gene are LNHNV and YYDKDF (reference sequence). Trimming left V 0 bases short and J 3 bases short, with 17 bases between. CDR3 nucleotides: TGTGCCACCAGCAGAGATCAGGTAGTCGCTCGGGACACTGAAGCTTTCTTT. Its translation is CATSRDQVVARDTEAFF.

The chain couples TRBV6-1 to TRBJ2-3; D unresolved. The CDR3 spans 14 residues. V gave up 0 bases and J gave up 2 bases, with 6 bases separating them. Germline V gives CDR1 MNHNS, CDR2 SASEGT. CDR3 in amino acids: CASSEAAATDTQYF. CDR3 in DNA: TGTGCCAGCAGTGAAGCGGCGGCCACAGATACGCAGTATTTT.

V and J are TRBV5-1 and TRBJ2-1; 10 bases line up with TRBD2. This CDR3 spans 14 amino acids. J gave up 12 bases and V 5 bases, and 11 bases lay outside the gene matches. Germline-derived CDR1 and CDR2 are SGHRS and YFSETQ. The CDR3 bases are TGCGCCAGCAGGCGGCTAGCGGGAGTTGGGGTGCAGTTCTTC. It translates to CASRRLAGVGVQFF.

This chain connects TRBV10-1 to TRBJ1-1, with D perhaps matching TRBD1 (6 bases). Germline V gene data show CDR1 as WNHNN and CDR2 as SYGVQD (reference sequence). This CDR3 is 16 amino acids long. Between the trimmed V and J ends, which lost 10 bases and 11 bases, there was a span of 32 bases. The CDR3 protein is CAIYPLGGFLFQRAFF. The CDR3 bases are TGCGCCATCTACCCTCTCGGGGGCTTTCTTTTTCAAAGGGCTTTCTTT.

The CDR3 protein is CASSREGGSAGELFF. For the CDR3, the DNA is TGTGCCAGCAGCAGAGAAGGCGGGAGTGCCGGGGAGCTGTTTTTT. The gene calls are TRBV7-8 and TRBJ2-2; 7 nucleotides match TRBD2. The CDR3 loop spans 15 amino acids. V was pared by 5 bases and J by 6 bases, with 9 bases of the junction left unmatched. Germline lookup yields CDR1 SGHVS and CDR2 FQNEAQ.

CDR3 amino acids: CASSARRKSSYNEQFF. In DNA, the CDR3 is TGTGCCAGCAGCGCCAGGAGGAAAAGCTCCTACAATGAGCAGTTCTTC. The chain has TRBV5-6 and TRBJ2-1, with a possible D match to TRBD2 (5 bases). The V gene's germline CDR1 is SGHDT and CDR2 YYEEEE. Between the trimmed V and J ends, which lost 4 bases and 0 bases, there was a span of 14 bases. The CDR3 extends over 16 amino acids. The entire variable domain, with the rest obtained from reference TRBV5-6 and TRBJ2-1, is as follows: DAGVTQSPTHLIKTRGQQVTLRCSPKSGHDTVSWYQQALGQGPQFIFQYYEEEERQRGNFPDRFSGHQFPNYSSELNVNALLLGDSALYLCASSARRKSSYNEQFFGPGTRLTVL.

The V gene is TRBV5-1, the J gene TRBJ2-3; possible D gene TRBD2, 6 bases. This CDR3 spans 17 amino acids. The V gene lost 4 bases and the J gene lost 1 base, with 19 bases spanning the gap. CDR1 SGHRS and CDR2 YFSETQ come from the germline V gene. The CDR3 coding sequence is TGCGCCAGCAGCCCCGGGACTCTCGATTTCGGCACAGATACGCAGTATTTT. Encoded protein: CASSPGTLDFGTDTQYF.

V is TRBV27 and J is TRBJ2-1; 10 bases match TRBD2. The germline CDR1 and CDR2 sequences are MNHEY and SMNVEV (reference sequence). The length of the CDR3 is 16 residues. The J segment lost 8 bases and the V segment lost 5 bases, leaving 12 bases of the junction unmatched. CDR3 loop: CASSPHASGSPHEQFF. The CDR3 nucleotides read TGTGCCAGCAGTCCACACGCTAGCGGGAGCCCCCATGAGCAGTTCTTC.

As concerns this clone: The same CDR3 also results from other DNA sequences found in this sample. The rearrangement uses TRBV5-1 and TRBJ2-5; TRBD1 aligns across 7 bases. The germline CDR1 and CDR2 sequences are SGHRS and YFSETQ. The CDR3 extends over 15 amino acids. The V gene end was trimmed by 4 bases and the J gene end by 5 bases; junction bases not matched to a gene: 11. The chain's CDR3 is CASSLTGYNEETQYF. CDR3 DNA: TGCGCCAGCAGCCTGACAGGGTACAATGAGGAGACCCAGTACTTC. The complete variable domain, with remaining parts taken from reference TRBV5-1 and TRBJ2-5, reads KAGVTQTPRYLIKTRGQQVTLSCSPISGHRSVSWYQQTPGQGLQFLFEYFSETQRNKGNFPGRFSGRQFSNSRSEMNVSTLELGDSALYLCASSLTGYNEETQYFGPGTRLLVL.

This chain links TRBV6-6 with TRBJ1-1; 10 bases are a match to TRBD1. The germline CDR1 and CDR2 sequences are MNHNY and SVGAGI (reference sequence). The V segment lost 6 bases and the J segment 2 bases; nucleotides outside the gene matches: 3. The CDR3 is made up of 14 amino acids. Here the CDR3 reads CASRRDRGNTEAFF. CDR3 bases: TGTGCCAGCAGGCGGGACAGGGGCAACACTGAAGCTTTCTTT.

The chain carries TRBV7-2 and TRBJ2-1, with 15 bases matching TRBD2. From germline, CDR1 is SGHTA and CDR2 FQGNSA. Trimming removed 1 base from V and 8 bases from J; junction bases left unmatched: 6. The CDR3 runs 17 residues. In DNA, the CDR3 is TGTGCCAGCAGCTTAGGGGCAGGACTAGCGGGAGGGGATGAGCAGTTCTTC. It is translated as CASSLGAGLAGGDEQFF.